The sequence of this T cell receptor (beta chain) was determined in a study of technical replicates of blood from a handful of donors. The V end lost 2 bases, the J end lost 5 bases, and 7 bases lay between the germline ends. The CDR3 extends over 13 amino acids. Per germline, CDR1 SNHLY and CDR2 FYNNEI. Assay: immunoSEQ multiplex PCR; the TCRdb copy retains only in-frame clones and omits some. Of about 53,000 clones in the sample, about 86% were seen once. The chain has TRBV2 and TRBJ1-5, with D tentatively TRBD1 (6 bases). This TCR was sampled from a human donor in good health. Some clones in this sample may be carry-over from other donors' samples. Sequenced sample: PBMCs. CDR3 sequence reads: CASSEQGHQPQHF. The DNA for the CDR3 is TGTGCCAGCAGTGAACAGGGGCATCAGCCCCAGCATTTT.